This TCR beta chain came from a study of shared clonotypes between healthy human individuals. Sequencing was performed with immunoSEQ multiplex PCR; in TCRdb, only in-frame clones are kept and a portion is missing. The top ten clones hold around 2% of a sample with about 640,000 clones, approximately 75% of them seen once. This CDR3 has 13 amino acids. The germline V gene encodes CDR1 MGHRA and CDR2 YSYEKL. Deletions cut 6 bases from V and 3 bases from J, with 11 bases between. This clonotype was sampled from a young woman in good health. Sequencing used memory CD4+ T cells sorted from blood. As for subset: CD45RA-negative fraction. This chain connects TRBV4-1 to TRBJ1-1; perhaps TRBD1 as D (5 bases). CDR3 amino acids: CASRQGVDTEAFF. In nucleotides, the CDR3 is TGCGCCAGCAGGCAGGGTGTCGACACTGAAGCTTTCTTT.